The clone carrying this TCR beta chain showed up many times. MiXCR was run by TCRdb on the 5' RACE reads, yielding one entry per CDR3 protein. The sample holds over 25,000 distinct CDR3 sequences, less than 6.5% seen once. The CDR3 contains 10 residues. V was trimmed by 3 bases and J by 7 bases, leaving 6 bases between them. Germline V lookup: CDR1 SQVTM, CDR2 ANQGSEA. The sample originates from a study of early T cells in non-severe SARS-CoV-2 infection. The chain employs TRBV29-1 and TRBJ1-1; D remains unclear. The sequence came from an adult who was a healthcare worker with PCR-confirmed SARS-CoV-2 infection or an uninfected control (not recorded which). Sequenced input: whole blood. CDR3 amino acids: CSVDIDEAFF. CDR3 DNA: TGCAGCGTTGACATAGATGAAGCTTTCTTT.